Below are 15 T cell receptor beta chains sequenced from a single sample in a study of tissue T cells after allogeneic stem cell transplantation. Time point denoted: mouse harvest day 7 after allogeneic transplant. Mouse grafts combined 10^7 T-cell-depleted bone marrow cells with 10^6 splenic CD5+ T cells. The data were produced by immunoSEQ multiplex PCR, yet TCRdb's version contains in-frame clones alone and is incomplete. The table records almost 6,000 clones, 45% to 55% of them present only once. Sequencing input: gut tissue. These receptors were taken from a female BALB/c mouse given C57BL/6 T cells with graft-versus-host disease after an allogeneic hematopoietic cell transplant.

Turning to this clone: Mouse names are used for the genes. The read ends 1 residue before the CDR3 terminus; that terminus is restored from the germline J gene. The chain links TRBV5 to TRBJ2-5, with D tentatively TRBD1 (6 bases). Germline CDR1 reads LGHNA; CDR2 reads YNLKQL (reference sequence). Trimming removed 4 bases at V and 0 bases at J, with 8 bases between. This CDR3 is 14 amino acids long. CDR3 DNA, as far as it was read: TGTGCCAGCAGCCGGACAGTTAACCAAGACACCCAGTAC. Translated: CASSRTVNQDTQY. The full CDR3 is CASSRTVNQDTQYF.

As for this clone: Here the gene names and germline are mouse. The covered CDR3 bases are TGTGCCAGCAGTCTGCTACTTGCAAACACAGAAGTCTTC. Translation gives CASSLLLANTEVF. The complete CDR3 sequence is CASSLLLANTEVFF. The chain joins TRBV26 to TRBJ1-1; D unresolved. The sequenced fragment ends 1 residue before the CDR3 boundary, so the rest is inferred from the germline J gene. V gave up 2 bases and J gave up 0 bases, with 7 bases separating them. This CDR3 is 14 amino acids long. Germline CDR1 and CDR2: KGHPV and FQNQEV (reference sequence).

A few counts support this clone. Gene names refer to mouse genes. The read falls 1 residue short of the CDR3 end, and the missing part is taken from the germline J gene. The genes are TRBV26 and TRBJ1-1; 9 bases are a match to TRBD1. From germline, CDR1 is KGHPV and CDR2 FQNQEV (reference sequence). There are 14 residues in the CDR3. With V trimmed by 0 bases and J by 4 bases, 0 bases remained unmatched. The CDR3 is CASSLSGQGTEVFF. Incomplete CDR3 DNA: TGTGCCAGCAGTCTGTCGGGACAGGGCACAGAAGTCTTC.

This clone was recorded a few times. Genes and germline come from the mouse. The CDR3 is cut off 1 residue early in the read; its end comes from the germline J gene. This sequence joins TRBV3 and TRBJ1-4; a weak D match, TRBD1 (5 bases). Germline CDR1 and CDR2: SNHLY and FYNGKV (reference sequence). The CDR3 length is 15 residues. The V end lost 5 bases, the J end lost 3 bases, and 13 bases lay between the germline ends. CDR3 sequence: CASSPRGGTNERLFF. Partial CDR3 DNA: TGTGCCAGCAGCCCTCGGGGGGGGACCAACGAAAGATTATTT.

Concerning this clone: The listed genes are named as in mouse. Coverage ceases 1 residue before the CDR3 finishes, and the germline J gene fills in the end. V is TRBV14 and J is TRBJ1-6; 9 nucleotides match TRBD1. TRBJ1-6 is an open reading frame, and its role is uncertain. Per germline, CDR1 SGHDT and CDR2 FRDEAV. V shed 5 bases and J 0 bases; nucleotides not matched to a gene: 6. This CDR3 has 17 amino acids. The CDR3 DNA, read in part, is TGTGCCAGCAGCACCGGGACAGGGTTTTCCTATAATTCGCCCCTCTAC. As protein: CASSTGTGFSYNSPLY. The whole CDR3 region reads CASSTGTGFSYNSPLYF.

Remarks on this clone: Genes here carry mouse names. The CDR3 end falls 1 residue outside the read, so it is completed with the germline J gene. V and J are TRBV1 and TRBJ2-2; TRBD1 aligns across 9 bases. V was pared by 1 base and J by 7 bases, with 1 base of the junction left unmatched. Germline CDR1 reads NSQYPW; CDR2 reads LRSPGD (reference sequence). This CDR3 spans 14 amino acids. CDR3 loop: CTCSAAGQGGQLYF. Partial CDR3 DNA: TGCACCTGCAGTGCAGCGGGACAGGGCGGGCAGCTCTAC. The full variable domain, in which reference TRBV1 and TRBJ2-2 provide the parts outside the CDR3, is VTLLEQNPRWRLVPRGQAVNLRCILKNSQYPWMSWYQQDLQKQLQWLFTLRSPGDKEVKSLPGADYLATRVTDTELRLQVANMSQGRTLYCTCSAAGQGGQLYFGEGSKLTVL.

Remarks on this clone: Germline and genes: mouse. The read is 1 residue too short to cover the CDR3 end, so that end is filled in from the germline J gene. The rearrangement links TRBV26 to TRBJ2-5; the D is unclear. This CDR3 is built from 15 residues. Germline CDR1 KGHPV, CDR2 FQNQEV (reference sequence). Trimming pared 0 bases from V and 0 bases from J, leaving 7 bases between. The part of the CDR3 DNA that was read is TGTGCCAGCAGTCTGTCGAGATTTAACCAAGACACCCAGTAC. This sequence encodes CASSLSRFNQDTQY. The full CDR3 is CASSLSRFNQDTQYF.

This clone was counted only a few times. Mouse gene names and germline throughout. From the germline J gene comes the end of the CDR3, since the read stops 1 residue before it. This sequence joins TRBV19 and TRBJ2-7, with D possibly TRBD1 on 5 matching bases. The CDR3 extends over 12 amino acids. Trimming removed 1 base from V and 4 bases from J, with 6 bases in between. CDR1 FNHDT and CDR2 SITEND come from the germline V gene (reference sequence). The part of the CDR3 DNA that was read is TGTGCCAGCAGTATAAGGGGATATGAACAGTAC. Encoded protein: CASSIRGYEQY. The full CDR3 reads CASSIRGYEQYF.

Turning to this clone: Gene names are mouse gene names. The read is 1 residue too short to cover the CDR3 end, so that end is filled in from the germline J gene. The gene calls are TRBV26 and TRBJ2-2; D remains unclear. Per the germline V gene, CDR1 is KGHPV and CDR2 is FQNQEV (reference sequence). The CDR3 is made up of 14 amino acids. V lost 4 bases and J lost 1, with 7 bases in between. The CDR3 DNA, read in part, is TGTGCCAGCAGTCCGGTCCTAAACACCGGGCAGCTCTAC. The encoded protein is CASSPVLNTGQLY. In full, the CDR3 reads CASSPVLNTGQLYF.

About this clone: The gene symbols are mouse symbols. The read terminates 1 residue ahead of where the CDR3 ends, so the germline J gene completes it. The rearrangement joins TRBV26 to TRBJ1-3, with a possible D match to TRBD1 (6 bases). The CDR3 runs to 15 residues. Trimming removed 3 bases from V and 0 bases from J, with 9 bases in between. Germline lookup yields CDR1 KGHPV and CDR2 FQNQEV (reference sequence). The CDR3 bases that were read are TGTGCCAGCAGTCTCCAGGGGCCTTCTGGAAATACGCTCTAT. Translation gives CASSLQGPSGNTLY. The full-length CDR3 reads as CASSLQGPSGNTLYF.

This clone showed up just a few times. Germline and genes: mouse. The read comes to an end 1 residue before the CDR3 does, leaving the germline J gene to fill in the end. The chain is built from TRBV3 and TRBJ1-4; 8 nucleotides line up with TRBD1. The germline gives CDR1 SNHLY, CDR2 FYNGKV (reference sequence). The CDR3 runs to 14 residues. Germline trimming cut 2 bases from V and 7 bases from J; bases unmatched to any gene: 3. This chain's CDR3 is CASSLSGGFERLFF. The sequenced part of the CDR3 DNA is TGTGCCAGCAGCTTATCAGGGGGCTTCGAAAGATTATTT.

This clone was seen more than once but under ten times. Gene and germline names: mouse. The read falls 1 residue short of the CDR3 end, and the missing part is taken from the germline J gene. The rearrangement joins TRBV1 to TRBJ2-7, with 9 bases that match TRBD1. The CDR3 spans 14 residues. Trimming removed 3 bases from V and 4 bases from J; junction bases left unmatched: 4. CDR1 and CDR2 from the germline V gene are NSQYPW and LRSPGD (reference sequence). The CDR3 sequence: CTCSARDREYEQYF. CDR3 DNA, as far as it was read: TGCACCTGCAGTGCCCGGGACAGGGAGTATGAACAGTAC.

A remark on this clone: Here the gene names and germline are mouse. The CDR3 goes on 1 residue after the read ends, and that part is filled in from the germline J gene. J is TRBJ1-1 and V is TRBV26; possible D gene TRBD1, 6 bases. Per germline, CDR1 KGHPV and CDR2 FQNQEV (reference sequence). V lost 6 bases to trimming and J lost 2 bases, with 10 bases between them. The CDR3 loop spans 13 amino acids. Here the CDR3 reads CASSWDTNTEVFF. CDR3 bases read: TGTGCCAGCAGCTGGGACACCAACACAGAAGTCTTC.

As concerns this clone: Any gene name here is a mouse gene name. The read terminates 1 residue ahead of where the CDR3 ends, so the germline J gene completes it. V is TRBV26 and J is TRBJ2-7; D not resolved. CDR3 length: 14 amino acids. Trimming cost V 2 bases and J 0 bases, with 8 bases left between them. CDR1 is KGHPV, CDR2 FQNQEV, per germline (reference sequence). Here the CDR3 reads CASSLPGPSYEQYF. Partial CDR3 DNA: TGTGCCAGCAGTCTGCCAGGCCCCTCCTATGAACAGTAC.

In the case of this clone: Mouse gene names apply. The read stops 1 residue short of the end of the CDR3; the missing end is completed from the germline J gene. The chain combines TRBV13-2 with TRBJ2-5, with D maybe TRBD1 (6 bases). Germline lookup yields CDR1 NNHNN and CDR2 SYGAGS (reference sequence). V dropped 0 bases and J dropped 3 bases, with 11 bases sitting between them. The CDR3 runs to 15 residues. The CDR3 reads CASGDGGRGQDTQYF. The covered CDR3 bases are TGTGCCAGCGGTGATGGAGGGAGGGGGCAAGACACCCAGTAC.